This TCR beta chain came from a study of blood T cell repertoires in COVID-19. Study as a whole: Acute-phase and convalescent COVID-19 samples originated in the United States, Italy and Spain. PBMCs, B-cell-depleted T cells, or T cells were the source of the cDNA or gDNA that made up the material.

The V end was cut by 2 bases, the J end by 9 bases, with 10 bases between. The CDR3 spans 12 residues. Method: immunoSEQ multiplex PCR; TCRdb's copy keeps in-frame clones and lacks some. The sample includes 160,000 or so clones, roughly 74% of them seen just once. This chain joins TRBV12-3 or TRBV12-4 and TRBJ1-2; no definite D call. The sample was peripheral blood. The source of this sequence is a woman over 75 with acute or convalescent COVID-19. The DNA of the CDR3 is TGTGCCAGCAGTTTAATGTCTATGCGCTACACCTTC. It specifies CASSLMSMRYTF.